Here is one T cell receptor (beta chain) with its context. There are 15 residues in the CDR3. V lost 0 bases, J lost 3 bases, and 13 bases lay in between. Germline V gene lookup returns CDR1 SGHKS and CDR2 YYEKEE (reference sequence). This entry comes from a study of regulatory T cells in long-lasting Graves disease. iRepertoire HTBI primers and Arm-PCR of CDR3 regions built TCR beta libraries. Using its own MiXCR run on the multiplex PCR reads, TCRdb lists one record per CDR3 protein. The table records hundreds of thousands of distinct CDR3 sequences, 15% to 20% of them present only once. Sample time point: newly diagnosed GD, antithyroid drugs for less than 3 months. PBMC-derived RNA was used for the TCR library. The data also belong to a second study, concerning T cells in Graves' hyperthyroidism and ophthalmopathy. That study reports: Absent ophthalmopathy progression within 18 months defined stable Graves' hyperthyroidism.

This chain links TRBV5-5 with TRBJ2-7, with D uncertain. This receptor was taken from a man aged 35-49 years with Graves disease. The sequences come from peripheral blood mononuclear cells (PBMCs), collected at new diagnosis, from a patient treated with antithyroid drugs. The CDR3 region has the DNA TGTGCCAGCAGCTTGGGTCCTCCGCCTATCTACGAGCAGTACTTC. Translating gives CASSLGPPPIYEQYF.